This TCR beta chain is from a study of blood T cell repertoires in COVID-19. Study overall: T cells, B-cell-depleted T cells, or PBMCs provided the cDNA or gDNA that served as material.

In the source study's methods: It was from reference gene primer amplification that nucleated cell counts were estimated. Generated by immunoSEQ multiplex PCR, the TCRdb table keeps only in-frame clones and is missing some. That table supplies the V and J calls and clone size; D and trimming were determined from the DNA. The sample includes around 270,000 clones, 84% of them seen just once. The table lists this clone with a few counts. The source material was peripheral blood. The TCR sequence derives from a person aged 70 to 85 with COVID-19, enrolled during active disease.

The CDR3: CASSFGGGGYNEQFF. The CDR3 DNA follows: TGCGCCAGCAGCTTCGGTGGCGGGGGGTATAATGAGCAGTTCTTC. V gene TRBV5-1 combines with J gene TRBJ2-1, with TRBD2 matching 8 bases. The ends lost 2 bases at V and 7 bases at J; junction bases unmatched: 8. The CDR3 runs to 15 residues. CDR1 is SGHRS, CDR2 YFSETQ, per germline.